These T cell receptor beta chains were read from a single sample in a study of cytomegalovirus exposure and HLA in healthy donors. Assay: immunoSEQ multiplex PCR; the TCRdb copy retains only in-frame clones and omits some. The sample carries about 280,000 clones, roughly 89% recorded once. Sequenced input: PBMCs. These TCRs come from a woman under 30 in good health and CMV-seronegative. Both conserved end residues are part of each CDR3. D genes are given only for firm matches. The size field is filled for only some rows; it gives once, few, many or a size class.

clone_size	d_call	j_call	v_call	cdr3_nt	cdr3_aa
.	.	TRBJ2-3	TRBV5-1	TGCGCCAGCAGCTTGGAAGCGGGCAGCCGCACAGATACGCAGTATTTT	CASSLEAGSRTDTQYF
.	.	TRBJ2-1	TRBV28	TGTGCCAGCAGTTTAGGACAGTACAATGAGCAGTTCTTC	CASSLGQYNEQFF
.	TRBD2	TRBJ2-1	TRBV11-2	TGTGCCAGCACCCCGACGCGTCTAGCGGACAATGAGCAGTTCTTC	CASTPTRLADNEQFF
.	TRBD2	TRBJ2-2	TRBV7-9	TGTGCCAGCAGCCCAACGCGGGGGGGGCCGTCGAACACCGGGGAGCTGTTTTTT	CASSPTRGGPSNTGELFF
.	TRBD1	TRBJ2-5	TRBV19	TGTGCCAGTGGTTGGGGACAGGGGTGGGAGACCCAGTACTTC	CASGWGQGWETQYF
.	TRBD1	TRBJ1-1	TRBV7-9	TGTGCCAGCAGCAATAGACAGGGGGCGGACACTGAAGCTTTCTTT	CASSNRQGADTEAFF
.	TRBD2	TRBJ2-7	TRBV11-1	TGTGCCAGCAGCTTACTGAGCGGGGGATCCCACGAGCAGTACTTC	CASSLLSGGSHEQYF
.	.	TRBJ2-7	TRBV6-1	TGTGCCAGCAGTGAAGATTTAACAGGGCCCGAGCAGTACTTC	CASSEDLTGPEQYF
.	TRBD1	TRBJ2-7	TRBV10-1	TGCGCCAGCAGACGGACAGGGGGCTACGAGCAGTACTTC	CASRRTGGYEQYF
.	.	TRBJ2-5	TRBV5-6	TGTGCCAGCAGCTTGCGGGTTGTCGAGACCCAGTACTTC	CASSLRVVETQYF
.	.	TRBJ2-7	TRBV5-1	TGCGCCAGCAGCTCGTCGGGATACGAGCAGTACTTC	CASSSSGYEQYF
few	.	TRBJ1-2	TRBV5-1	TGCGCCAGCAGCAGAGGGAACTATGGCTACACCTTC	CASSRGNYGYTF
.	TRBD2	TRBJ2-1	TRBV29-1	TGCAGCGTTGATCCCCGGCTAGCGGTTTACAATGAGCAGTTCTTC	CSVDPRLAVYNEQFF
.	.	TRBJ1-2	TRBV5-1	TGCGCCAGCAGCTTGGTAGGGGAAACTAACTATGGCTACACCTTC	CASSLVGETNYGYTF
.	.	TRBJ1-5	TRBV6-1	TGTGCCAGCAGTGAAGGGGTCGGGGATGGCAATCAGCCCCAGCATTTT	CASSEGVGDGNQPQHF
.	.	TRBJ2-5	TRBV29-1	TGCAGCGTTTTCTATAAAGAGACCCAGTACTTC	CSVFYKETQYF
.	.	TRBJ2-5	TRBV2	TGTGCCAGCAGTTCCGACAGGGCGGGGGGAGAGACCCAGTACTTC	CASSSDRAGGETQYF
.	.	TRBJ1-3	TRBV18	TGTGCCAGCTCACCAGACCGGACAGAAAACACCATATATTTT	CASSPDRTENTIYF
.	TRBD1	TRBJ2-1	TRBV29-1	TGCAGCGTTGAAGGTACGACAGGGTTGGATTATGAGCAGTTCTTC	CSVEGTTGLDYEQFF
.	TRBD1	TRBJ1-1	TRBV5-6	TGTGCCAGCAGCTTTCGGGACAGGAGGACTGAAGCTTTCTTT	CASSFRDRRTEAFF
.	.	TRBJ2-3	TRBV7-9	TGTGCCAGCAGCCAAATACTTGATACGCAGTATTTT	CASSQILDTQYF
.	TRBD1	TRBJ2-1	TRBV5-8	TGTGCCAGCAGCTCGTACGGGACAGCCTACTACAATGAGCAGTTCTTC	CASSSYGTAYYNEQFF
few	.	TRBJ1-2	TRBV30	TGTGCCTGGAGTGTTTCAAGACAGACGAGAAATGGCTACACCTTC	CAWSVSRQTRNGYTF
.	TRBD2	TRBJ2-2	TRBV9	TGTGCCAGCAGCGTAGGGCCAGCGGGGGGAACCGGGGAGCTGTTTTTT	CASSVGPAGGTGELFF
.	TRBD1	TRBJ1-3	TRBV19	TGTGCCAGTAGTACCCAGGACAGGGGTGGAAACACCATATATTTT	CASSTQDRGGNTIYF
.	.	TRBJ1-2	TRBV27	TGTGCCAGCAGTACGAGGACAGTCAGGGTAGGGTATGGCTACACCTTC	CASSTRTVRVGYGYTF
.	.	TRBJ2-1	TRBV9	TGTGCCAGCAGCCAAGAGGTCAATGAGCAGTTCTTC	CASSQEVNEQFF
.	TRBD2	TRBJ2-3	TRBV6-4	TGTGCCAGCAGTAAGACTAGCGGGGGCGCAGATACGCAGTATTTT	CASSKTSGGADTQYF
once	TRBD1	TRBJ2-7	TRBV10-3	TGTGCCATCGCCGGGACAGCGACCTACGAGCAGTACTTC	CAIAGTATYEQYF
.	.	TRBJ1-1	TRBV7-9	TGTGCCAGCAGCTCCGGAACTAAACAGGGAGTTTCGGACACTGAAGCTTTCTTT	CASSSGTKQGVSDTEAFF
.	.	TRBJ1-6	TRBV14	TGTGCCAGCAGCCTCGTAGGGGTGACACCCCTCCACTTT	CASSLVGVTPLHF